This T cell receptor (beta chain) was found in a study of shared clonotypes between healthy human individuals (TCRdb year 2020). Context from the whole study: Three men and two women, aged 18 to 49 years, made up the cohort. Each donor's leukapheresis produced roughly between about 0.9 and 9.5 billion PBMCs. To increase sequencing depth and limit assay-specific biases, different laboratories used diverse techniques to prepare libraries and sequence TCR repertoires. The study deeply sequenced blood TCR repertoires of five healthy adults to estimate repertoire size and the extent of clonotype sharing between individuals. Per donor, three plates each were used for CD4 naive and CD4 memory, two for CD8 naive, and one for CD8 memory.

Using the deep immunoSEQ assay, TCR CDR3 regions were amplified from genomic DNA by multiplex PCR. Genomic DNA extracted from each cell subset was distributed evenly over all wells of several immunoSEQ 96-well plates, and each plate served as one replicate. For sorted subsets, around 0.2 ug of genomic DNA, equivalent to 30,000 or so T cell genomes, went into each replicate PCR. The purified libraries were quantified using a Qubit 3.0 fluorometer, sized with a Bioanalyzer 2100, and then quantified again using the KAPA Library Quantification kit. Every immunoSEQ 96-well plate was sequenced on a separate single-read 150-cycle Illumina NextSeq 550 flow cell. The study's processing was this. Because only junctional sequences without quality scores were contained in the immunoSEQ output, filtering matching that applied to full-length reads could not be performed. To assign V/J genes and CDR3, sequences were annotated against IMGT germline references using PyIR, a Python wrapper for IgBLAST v1.9. Any read was removed if the V/J assignment was weak (E-value above 1e-6), the CDR3 was missing, or the read contained stop codons, out-of-frame junctions, or ambiguous translated residues. V3J clonotypes were defined as sequences sharing the same inferred V gene, J gene, and CDR3 amino acid sequence. Percentage overlap between repertoires was calculated by dividing the number of shared unique clonotypes by the size of the smaller repertoire. Three approaches were used to assess repertoire richness: RTK rarefaction, the Chao1 estimator, and Recon v2.1 estimates of unobserved clonotypes. For all TCRbeta clonotypes obtained by the gDNA method from several donors, generation probabilities were computed with OLGA. TCRdb carries this immuneACCESS record with in-frame sequences only. Its versions omit some clonotypes, under half of them owing to an unresolved V gene in the studies checked, with the rest unexplained. V and J calls and clone size are given by that table; D and trimming were obtained from the DNA. Recorded for this sample are 2 million to 2.5 million clones; 90% to 95% of them occurred a single time. The ten largest make up under 2% of the sample.

Notes on this clone: Its antigen specificity is not known. No much larger clone exists at a distance of one base, and base qualities are not known.

The germline V gene sets CDR1 to MDHEN and CDR2 to SYDVKM. V is pruned by 4 bases and J by 7 bases, leaving 23 bases of the junction without a gene match. The CDR3 goes from the cysteine to the phenylalanine over 20 residues. CDR3 DNA only is kept here, 60 bases in frame from base 1. Results and caveats for the whole study, not just this receptor: Compared with non-shared clonotypes, clonotypes shared by all four sorted-subset donors had higher generation probabilities. The small number of donors limited the genetic and exposure-history diversity represented. Based on pairwise subsampling, the degree of clonotype sharing among donors was expected to be affected by sequencing depth. When four donors were compared, the shared fraction of clonotypes was about 5% for naive CD4, less than 4% for naive CD8, 2.3% for memory CD4, and approximately 0.4% for memory CD8. Even with the large sequencing depth, rarefaction of the sorted-subset datasets indicated that sequencing was incomplete. Sampling was restricted to blood, and TCR repertoires in tissues likely differ from the TCR repertoires found in blood. Naive subsets generally had larger estimated clonotype richness than memory subsets did.

CD8 naive samples were CD45RO-negative cells positively selected for CCR7, giving a CD45RA+CCR7+ population that excluded TemRA cells. The donors were healthy, HIV-negative adults who had no recently reported acute infections or vaccinations. Every donor was a Caucasian adult living in Nashville, Tennessee, USA. After blood collection by leukapheresis, PBMCs were isolated using Ficoll-Histopaque density gradient centrifugation and then cryopreserved in the vapor phase of liquid nitrogen. Analytical flow cytometry was used to check the purity and quantity of each magnetically sorted T cell population. From each sorted fraction, genomic DNA was isolated and quantified by UV absorbance on a Nanodrop 2000c.

This TCR was sampled from a man aged 18-30 years in good health. Some clones in this sample may be carry-over from other donors' samples. The rearrangement combines TRBV28 with TRBJ2-7; TRBD2 lines up with 12 middle nucleotides. Sample: naive CD8+ T cells from PBMCs. The sample's cell subset or site, from its label and the paper: CD45RA+CCR7+. At the DNA level, the sequence is TGTGCCAGCAGTTCACTTCGGGGCGTAAGTCTAGCGGGAGGGCCTGCAGAGCAGTACTTC. Protein translation: CASSSLRGVSLAGGPAEQYF.